The rows below give T cell receptor beta chains drawn from one sample of a study of blood T cell repertoires in COVID-19. The table came from immunoSEQ multiplex PCR; TCRdb's copy has only in-frame clones and leaves some out. The sample lists under 150,000 clones, around 83% occurring once. Input material: peripheral blood. The receptors stem from a woman in her sixties with COVID-19, enrolled during active disease. The conserved cysteine and the conserved F or W are not part of the CDR3 here. Each record gives: clone size, J gene, V gene, CDR3 protein. The listing skips clone size in some rows; elsewhere it reads once, few, many or a size class.

>.|TRBJ1-1|TRBV6-1
ASSEGAGTEAF
>.|TRBJ2-3|TRBV4-3
ASSQDLGQSTDTQY
>.|TRBJ2-5|TRBV7-3
ASSLVGQGETQY
>.|TRBJ2-5|TRBV7-3
ASSQDPGGTQY
>once|TRBJ2-1|TRBV18
ASSPPYLGLQNNEQF
>.|TRBJ2-7|TRBV12-3/TRBV12-4
ASWDRLSYEQY
>once|TRBJ1-2|TRBV6-5
ASSYSRGSYGYT
>.|TRBJ1-2|TRBV7-3
ASSLRAGTGGDYGYT
>once|TRBJ2-1|TRBV7-2
ASSPGTGRYNEQF
>.|TRBJ1-2|TRBV6-1
ASNQQGSNYGYT
>.|TRBJ1-1|TRBV30
AWSRTGGNTEAF
>once|TRBJ1-1|TRBV18
ASSPLTGGMNTEAF
>.|TRBJ2-5|TRBV30
ACNLVADETQY
>once|TRBJ1-2|TRBV4-1
ASSLTGTYGYT
>.|TRBJ2-1|TRBV21-1
ASSKGGCEQF
>.|TRBJ1-2|TRBV19
ASDSFYGYT
>.|TRBJ2-1|TRBV7-3
ASSPSEGGDNEQF
>few|TRBJ2-5|TRBV12-5
ASGWGGTGGQQETQY
>.|TRBJ1-5|TRBV6-5
ASSPGNQPQH
>.|TRBJ2-5|TRBV20-1
SASRQRGGLETQY
>once|TRBJ1-4|TRBV5-4
ASSLEATGTSNEKLF
>.|TRBJ1-1|TRBV9
ASSVGGARTEAF
>.|TRBJ1-2|TRBV27
ATRTGTGTNYGYT
>.|TRBJ1-2|TRBV28
ASLGAGGDGYT
>.|TRBJ2-3|TRBV10-3
AISELLATDTQY
>.|TRBJ1-6|TRBV12-3/TRBV12-4
ASSFVDSPLH
>.|TRBJ1-3|TRBV30
AWSVGRVSGNTIY
>.|TRBJ2-1|TRBV6-2/TRBV6-3
ASSPGPPGSTYSNNEQF
>.|TRBJ2-3|TRBV18
ASSPLAGARTDTQY
>.|TRBJ1-6|TRBV27
ASSLKRVDSPLH
>.|TRBJ1-1|TRBV11-3
ASTWGGQMNTEAF
>.|TRBJ1-5|TRBV28
ASRPNLQGANQPQH
>.|TRBJ2-1|TRBV7-9
ASSLLGVGQLYNEQF
>few|TRBJ1-6|TRBV27
ASSLGRENSPLH
>.|TRBJ1-2|TRBV25-1
ARTGNNYGYT
>.|TRBJ2-2|TRBV27
ASSLLAGENTGELF
>.|TRBJ2-2|TRBV5-1
ASSFGGNTGELF
>once|TRBJ1-2|TRBV12-3/TRBV12-4
ASSLEGANGYT
>.|TRBJ2-2|TRBV7-6
ASRPAGNTGELF
>.|TRBJ2-3|TRBV2
ASSGDRVHTDTQY
>.|TRBJ1-1|TRBV6-5
ASRTPWRGAPEAF
>.|TRBJ2-5|TRBV5-4
ASSSPGTTQETQY
>.|TRBJ1-5|TRBV4-2
ASSQDGTGGQPQH
>.|TRBJ1-2|TRBV19
ASSILMTGSYGYT
>.|TRBJ1-6|TRBV7-3
ASSLGAGNSPLH
>.|TRBJ1-1|TRBV4-3
ASSQDPQTGYGTEAF
>.|TRBJ1-1|TRBV4-2
ASSQEAGYTEAF
>.|TRBJ2-3|TRBV9
ASSASVGLADTDTQY
>.|TRBJ1-1|TRBV10-3
AIRDSFSSTEAF
>.|TRBJ2-7|TRBV4-2
ASSQGGGEQY
>.|TRBJ2-3|TRBV7-3
ASSTGQGTDTQY
>.|TRBJ1-1|TRBV5-1
ASSLRQMNTEAF
>.|TRBJ1-5|TRBV28
ASSLGGAGNQPQH
>.|TRBJ1-1|TRBV6-5
ASGWGQTITEAF
>.|TRBJ2-3|TRBV29-1
SYLAENTDTQY
>.|TRBJ2-7|TRBV20-1
SASGGSSYEQY